What follows describes a single T cell receptor (beta chain). The antigen is undetermined. This sample stems from a study of T cell responses to AZD1222 COVID-19 vaccine. Produced via immunoSEQ multiplex PCR; TCRdb's table is partial and in-frame only. The table includes about 120,000 clones, roughly 93% detected once. Germline V gives CDR1 SGHKS, CDR2 YYEKEE (reference sequence). The ends lost 4 bases at V and 4 bases at J; junction bases unmatched: 6. The CDR3 runs to 15 residues. General study results and limits: It should be noted that donors were predominantly white British and more often female, and clonal diversity was possibly underestimated. CD4 TCRs covered the whole spike, strongest at regions 160-218 and 743-854.

The chain joins TRBV5-5 to TRBJ2-2; 8 bases are shared with TRBD1. This sequence was found in an adult who received the AZD1222 COVID-19 vaccine. Sample: peripheral blood, taken 28 days after the second AZD1222 dose. This chain's CDR3 is CASSDRQGTTGELFF. DNA for the CDR3: TGTGCCAGCAGCGACAGACAGGGGACCACCGGGGAGCTGTTTTTT.